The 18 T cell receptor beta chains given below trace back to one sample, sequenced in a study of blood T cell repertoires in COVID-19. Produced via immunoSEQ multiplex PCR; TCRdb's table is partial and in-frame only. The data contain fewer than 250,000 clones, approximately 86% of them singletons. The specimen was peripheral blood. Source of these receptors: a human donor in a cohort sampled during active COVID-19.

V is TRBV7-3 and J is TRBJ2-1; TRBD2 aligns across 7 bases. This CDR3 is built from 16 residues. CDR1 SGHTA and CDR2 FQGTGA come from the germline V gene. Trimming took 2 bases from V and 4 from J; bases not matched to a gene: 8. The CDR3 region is CASSLAASGPYNEQFF. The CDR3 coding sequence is TGTGCCAGCAGCTTAGCGGCTAGCGGCCCGTACAATGAGCAGTTCTTC.

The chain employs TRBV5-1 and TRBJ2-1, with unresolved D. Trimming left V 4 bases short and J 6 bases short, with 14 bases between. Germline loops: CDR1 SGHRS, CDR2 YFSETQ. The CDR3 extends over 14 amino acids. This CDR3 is CASSTGSTSNEQFF. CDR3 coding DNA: TGCGCCAGCAGCACGGGTAGTACCAGCAATGAGCAGTTCTTC.

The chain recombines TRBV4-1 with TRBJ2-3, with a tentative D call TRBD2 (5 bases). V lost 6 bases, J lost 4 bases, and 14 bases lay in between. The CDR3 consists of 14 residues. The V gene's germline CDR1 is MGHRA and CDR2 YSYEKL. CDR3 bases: TGCGCCAGCAGAAGACCGGGGATGTCAGATACGCAGTATTTT. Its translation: CASRRPGMSDTQYF.

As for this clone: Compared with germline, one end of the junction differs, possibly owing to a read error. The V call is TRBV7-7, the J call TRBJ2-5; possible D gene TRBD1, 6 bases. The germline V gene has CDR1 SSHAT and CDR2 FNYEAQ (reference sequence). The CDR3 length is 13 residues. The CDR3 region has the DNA TGTGCTAGCAGCGAAACAGGGTTGGAGACCCAGTACTTC. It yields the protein CASSETGLETQYF.

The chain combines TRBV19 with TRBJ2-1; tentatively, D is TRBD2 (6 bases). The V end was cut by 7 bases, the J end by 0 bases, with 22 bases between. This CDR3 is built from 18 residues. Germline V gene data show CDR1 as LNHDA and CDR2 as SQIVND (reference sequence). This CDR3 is CASTPGRWRGSSYNEQFF. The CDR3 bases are TGTGCCAGTACCCCGGGACGTTGGAGGGGAAGCTCCTACAATGAGCAGTTCTTC.

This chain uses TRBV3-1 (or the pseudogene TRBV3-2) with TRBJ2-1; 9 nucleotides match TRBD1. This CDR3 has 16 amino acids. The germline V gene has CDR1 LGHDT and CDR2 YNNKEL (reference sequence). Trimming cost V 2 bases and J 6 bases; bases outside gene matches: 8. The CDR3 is CASSQPLGQGFNEQFF. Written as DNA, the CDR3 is TGTGCCAGCAGCCAACCCTTGGGACAGGGATTCAATGAGCAGTTCTTC.

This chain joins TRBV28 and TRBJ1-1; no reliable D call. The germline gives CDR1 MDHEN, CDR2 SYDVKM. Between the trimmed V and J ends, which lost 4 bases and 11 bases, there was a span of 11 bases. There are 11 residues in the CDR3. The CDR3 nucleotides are TGTGCCAGCAGTTCCCCGCCCGGGGCTTTCTTT. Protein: CASSSPPGAFF.

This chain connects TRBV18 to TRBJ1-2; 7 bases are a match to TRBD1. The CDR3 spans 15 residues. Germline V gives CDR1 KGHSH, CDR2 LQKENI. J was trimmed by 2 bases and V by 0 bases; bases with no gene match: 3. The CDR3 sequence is CASSPPGQRNYGYTF. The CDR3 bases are TGTGCCAGCTCACCACCGGGACAGAGGAACTATGGCTACACCTTC.

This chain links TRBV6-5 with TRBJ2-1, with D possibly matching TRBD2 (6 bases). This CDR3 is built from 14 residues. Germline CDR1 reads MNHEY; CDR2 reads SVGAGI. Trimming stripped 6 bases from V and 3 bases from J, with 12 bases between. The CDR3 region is CASRVAGNYNEQFF. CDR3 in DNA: TGTGCCAGCAGGGTGGCGGGAAACTACAATGAGCAGTTCTTC.

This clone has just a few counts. The CDR3 loop is CASLPGGMSNEKLFF. The CDR3 nucleotides read TGTGCCAGCTTACCGGGGGGGATGTCTAATGAAAAACTGTTTTTT. The chain couples TRBV6-5 to TRBJ1-4; perhaps TRBD1 as D (5 bases). Trimming pared 8 bases from V and 3 bases from J, leaving 16 bases between. CDR3 length: 15 amino acids. CDR1 is MNHEY, CDR2 SVGAGI, per germline.

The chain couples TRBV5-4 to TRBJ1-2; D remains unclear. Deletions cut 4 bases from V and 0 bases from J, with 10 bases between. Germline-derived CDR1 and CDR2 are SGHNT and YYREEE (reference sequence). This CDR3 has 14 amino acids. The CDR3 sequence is CASSPDLANYGYTF. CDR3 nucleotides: TGTGCCAGCAGCCCCGACTTGGCTAACTATGGCTACACCTTC.

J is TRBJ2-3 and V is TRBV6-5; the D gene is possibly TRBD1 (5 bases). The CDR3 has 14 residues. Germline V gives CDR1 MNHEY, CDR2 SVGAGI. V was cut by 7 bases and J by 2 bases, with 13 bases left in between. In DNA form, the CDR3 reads TGTGCCAGCAAGAAAGGGGCCGACACAGATACGCAGTATTTT. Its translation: CASKKGADTDTQYF.

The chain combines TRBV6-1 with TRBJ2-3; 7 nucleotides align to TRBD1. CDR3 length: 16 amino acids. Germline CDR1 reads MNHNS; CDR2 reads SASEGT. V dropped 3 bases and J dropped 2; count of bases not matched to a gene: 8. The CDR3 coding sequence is TGTGCCAGCAGTGACACCGGGACAGCGCCCACAGATACGCAGTATTTT. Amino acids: CASSDTGTAPTDTQYF.

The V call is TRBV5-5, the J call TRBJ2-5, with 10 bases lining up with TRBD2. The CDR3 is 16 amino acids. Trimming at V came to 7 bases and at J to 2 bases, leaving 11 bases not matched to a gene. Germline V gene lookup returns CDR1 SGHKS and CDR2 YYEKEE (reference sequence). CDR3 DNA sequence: TGTGCCAGCCAAACCACCCAGACTAGCGGGCAAGAGACCCAGTACTTC. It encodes CASQTTQTSGQETQYF.

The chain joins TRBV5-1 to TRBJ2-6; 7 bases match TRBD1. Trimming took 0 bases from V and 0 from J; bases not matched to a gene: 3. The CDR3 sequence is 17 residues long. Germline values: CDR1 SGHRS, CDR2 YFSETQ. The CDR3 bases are TGCGCCAGCAGCTTGGGACAGGGCTCCTCTGGGGCCAACGTCCTGACTTTC. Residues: CASSLGQGSSGANVLTF.

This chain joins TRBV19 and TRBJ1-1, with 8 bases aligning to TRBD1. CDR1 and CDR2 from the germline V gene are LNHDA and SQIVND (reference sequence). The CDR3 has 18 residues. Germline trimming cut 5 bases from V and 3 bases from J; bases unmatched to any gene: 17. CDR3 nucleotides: TGTGCCAGTAGTGGGGGGGGTGGACAGGGAAGAAAGGACACTGAAGCTTTCTTT. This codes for CASSGGGGQGRKDTEAFF.

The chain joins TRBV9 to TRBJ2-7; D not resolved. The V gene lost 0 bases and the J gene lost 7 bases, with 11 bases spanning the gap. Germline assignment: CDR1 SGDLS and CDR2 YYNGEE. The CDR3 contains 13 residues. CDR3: CASSVVERGEQYF. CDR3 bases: TGTGCCAGCAGCGTAGTAGAGCGTGGAGAGCAGTACTTC.

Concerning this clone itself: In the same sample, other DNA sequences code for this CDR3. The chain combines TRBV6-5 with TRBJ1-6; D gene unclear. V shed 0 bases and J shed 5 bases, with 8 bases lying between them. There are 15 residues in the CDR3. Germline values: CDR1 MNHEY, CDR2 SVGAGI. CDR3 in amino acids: CASSYSTGDNSPLHF. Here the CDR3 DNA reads TGTGCCAGCAGTTACTCGACGGGAGATAATTCACCCCTCCACTTT.